The following is a TCR beta chain sequence with its context. The antigen is unknown. Trimming cost V 5 bases and J 7 bases, with 23 bases left between them. This CDR3 has 16 residues. Germline lookup yields CDR1 SGHVS and CDR2 FNYEAQ. This sample is part of a study of human versus mouse CDR3 diversity and MHC coevolution. Study results and caveats: Human T cells underwent selection on about six different MHC II alleles.

Measured with immunoSEQ multiplex PCR; TCRdb has only the in-frame clones, and not every one. The sample consists of more than 60,000 clones, around 90% of them appearing once. The J gene is TRBJ1-2, the V gene TRBV7-6; possibly TRBD1 for D (6 bases). This clonotype originated in a person between 25 and 69 years old in good health. Material for sequencing was naive CD4+ T cells from blood. Subset here: CD45RO-negative CD62L-positive naive CD4 T cells. The CDR3 nucleotides are TGTGCCAGCAGCAAAGGACAGCTCGGCGGAGCGTTTGGCTACACCTTC. Translating gives CASSKGQLGGAFGYTF.